The next 20 T cell receptor beta chains were all read from a single sample in a study of blood T cell repertoires in COVID-19. The assay was immunoSEQ multiplex PCR, and TCRdb's table has in-frame clones only and misses some. The data hold about 160,000 clones, with about 84% observed a single time. What was sequenced was PBMCs or T cells enriched from blood (not recorded which). These receptor sequences come from a woman in her 40s with acute COVID-19.

This clone has a single count. The rearrangement joins TRBV5-1 to TRBJ1-2, with 11 bases lining up with TRBD1. The junction had 8 bases not matched to a gene; V was cut back by 1 base and J by 6 bases. This CDR3 comprises 16 residues. CDR1 is SGHRS, CDR2 YFSETQ, per germline. The CDR3 nucleotides read TGCGCCAGCAGCTTGTTTGGGACAGGGGGTAAGGATGGCTACACCTTC. This encodes CASSLFGTGGKDGYTF.

V usage is TRBV27 and J usage is TRBJ2-7, with 9 bases that match TRBD1. V lost 2 bases and J lost 6; bases outside the gene matches: 14. This CDR3 spans 17 amino acids. Germline CDR1 reads MNHEY; CDR2 reads SMNVEV (reference sequence). CDR3 sequence: CASSLVGFTGGSPEQYF. Here the CDR3 DNA reads TGTGCCAGCAGTTTAGTTGGCTTTACAGGGGGCTCCCCCGAGCAGTACTTC.

The chain uses TRBV28 and TRBJ2-5, with TRBD2 identical over 13 bases. With V trimmed by 10 bases and J by 1 base, 15 bases remained unmatched. Germline CDR1 and CDR2: MDHEN and SYDVKM. The CDR3 runs to 18 residues. Written as DNA, the CDR3 is TGTGCCACCCTTCTTGGACTAGCGGGAGCTGGAGCCCAAGAGACCCAGTACTTC. Its protein is CATLLGLAGAGAQETQYF.

This clone has just one count. V is TRBV19 and J is TRBJ1-6; no clear D. CDR1 and CDR2 (germline): LNHDA, SQIVND (reference sequence). Trimming shortened V by 5 bases and J by 5 bases, and 13 bases separated the two germline ends. CDR3 length equals 15 residues. The CDR3 sequence is CASSPPGVDNSPLHF. DNA for the CDR3: TGTGCCAGTAGTCCTCCGGGAGTCGATAATTCACCCCTCCACTTT. Based on the CDR3 plus reference TRBV19 and TRBJ1-6, the full variable domain is DGGITQSPKYLFRKEGQNVTLSCEQNLNHDAMYWYRQDPGQGLRLIYYSQIVNDFQKGDIAEGYSVSREKKESFPLTVTSAQKNPTAFYLCASSPPGVDNSPLHFGNGTRLTVT.

This sequence joins TRBV20-1 and TRBJ2-7; TRBD2 might be the D (6 bases). The CDR3 consists of 11 residues. CDR1 and CDR2 from the germline V gene are DFQATT and SNEGSKA (reference sequence). The V end was cut by 3 bases, the J end by 8 bases, with 11 bases between. The CDR3 region has the DNA TGCAGTGCTAGGGACGGGAGTAAGCAGTACGTC. Protein product: CSARDGSKQYV.

V and J are TRBV6-5 and TRBJ2-2; 7 nucleotides agree with TRBD1. J lost 2 bases, V lost 7 bases, and 7 bases had no gene match. CDR3 length: 15 amino acids. The V gene's germline CDR1 is MNHEY and CDR2 SVGAGI. The CDR3 loop is CASTRQGSNTGELFF. CDR3 nucleotide sequence: TGTGCCAGCACGAGACAGGGTTCCAACACCGGGGAGCTGTTTTTT.

The gene calls are TRBV27 and TRBJ2-7; 12 positions agree with TRBD2. Trimming removed 5 bases from V and 3 bases from J; junction bases left unmatched: 11. The CDR3 sequence is 17 residues long. CDR1 and CDR2 (germline): MNHEY, SMNVEV (reference sequence). The CDR3 here is CASSAILAGGANYEQYF. The CDR3 DNA reads as TGTGCCAGCAGTGCCATCCTAGCGGGAGGGGCCAACTACGAGCAGTACTTC.

This clone was observed once. The CDR3 sequence: CASSLAAAIEAFF. The CDR3 nucleotides read TGTGCCAGCAGTTTAGCAGCGGCAATTGAAGCTTTCTTT. The genes are TRBV12-3 or TRBV12-4 and TRBJ1-1; D not certain. Trimming took 0 bases from V and 7 from J, leaving 9 bases between them. CDR3 length: 13 residues.

The chain has TRBV7-9 and TRBJ1-2; 8 bases are shared with TRBD1. CDR1 and CDR2 from the germline V gene are SEHNR and FQNEAQ (reference sequence). This CDR3 has 15 amino acids. Trimming took 5 bases from V and 1 from J; bases not matched to a gene: 6. The CDR3 loop reads CASSPRQGINYGYTF. The CDR3 DNA is TGTGCCAGCAGCCCCCGACAGGGGATTAACTATGGCTACACCTTC.

This sequence joins TRBV18 and TRBJ2-7, with D unclear. With 1 base removed from V and 6 bases from J, the gap between germline ends came to 7 bases. This CDR3 spans 12 amino acids. The germline gives CDR1 KGHSH, CDR2 LQKENI. In DNA form, the CDR3 reads TGTGCCAGCTCACCACGTCAACTCGAGCAGTACTTC. This sequence encodes CASSPRQLEQYF.

A remark on this clone: Other DNA sequences in the same sample also yield this CDR3. This chain connects TRBV5-1 to TRBJ1-1; 7 nucleotides match TRBD1. The germline V gene encodes CDR1 SGHRS and CDR2 YFSETQ. There are 14 residues in the CDR3. Trimming cost V 0 bases and J 4 bases; bases outside gene matches: 3. The CDR3, as DNA: TGCGCCAGCAGCTTGGCCTCAGGGGGCACTGAAGCTTTCTTT. Encoded protein: CASSLASGGTEAFF.

The chain links TRBV5-6 to TRBJ2-1, with D hard to call. CDR1 is SGHDT and CDR2 is YYEEEE in the germline V gene. Trimming cost V 9 bases and J 2 bases, with 21 bases left between them. This CDR3 contains 16 residues. The CDR3 here is CAIRHGWRFPYNEQFF. CDR3 bases: TGTGCCATCAGACACGGGTGGAGATTCCCCTACAATGAGCAGTTCTTC.

This clone was seen a few times. This chain joins TRBV6-5 and TRBJ1-1; D unresolved. In germline, CDR1 is MNHEY, CDR2 SVGAGI. The CDR3 sequence is 14 residues long. V lost 6 bases, J lost 0 bases, and 11 bases lay in between. The CDR3 DNA sequence: TGTGCCAGCAGGGAGACTCCCATGAACACTGAAGCTTTCTTT. The encoded protein is CASRETPMNTEAFF.

The sample holds a few counts of this clone. This sample includes further DNA sequences coding for the same CDR3. V is TRBV2 and J is TRBJ1-3, with D perhaps TRBD1 (6 bases). V lost 4 bases and J 0 bases, leaving 7 bases between the germline ends. Germline lookup yields CDR1 SNHLY and CDR2 FYNNEI. This CDR3 contains 14 residues. CDR3 nucleotides: TGTGCCAGCAGTGTGACAGGCTCTGGAAACACCATATATTTT. Protein: CASSVTGSGNTIYF.

The chain has TRBV18 and TRBJ1-3; 7 bases line up with TRBD1. This CDR3 has 16 residues. Germline V lookup: CDR1 KGHSH, CDR2 LQKENI. V shed 0 bases, J shed 0 bases, and the junction held 2 bases outside the gene matches. CDR3 nucleotides: TGTGCCAGCTCACCACCGGGGACAGACTCTGGAAACACCATATATTTT. The encoded protein is CASSPPGTDSGNTIYF.

The J gene is TRBJ2-1, the V gene TRBV5-1; no definite D call. The CDR3 contains 12 residues. V was pared by 1 base and J by 8 bases, with 7 bases between. Germline CDR1 is SGHRS and CDR2 is YFSETQ. CDR3 nucleotides: TGCGCCAGCAGCTTGTTCGGGTATGAGCAGTTCTTC. It translates to CASSLFGYEQFF.

This clone appeared a single time. J is TRBJ1-3 and V is TRBV19; tentative D call: TRBD1 (6 bases). Germline values: CDR1 LNHDA, CDR2 SQIVND (reference sequence). V lost 5 bases and J lost 1, with 9 bases in between. The CDR3 has 14 residues. This CDR3 is CASSVTGSGNTIYF. DNA for the CDR3: TGTGCCAGTAGTGTCACAGGGTCTGGAAACACCATATATTTT.

This chain connects TRBV25-1 to TRBJ1-6, with no clear D. V was pared by 5 bases and J by 10 bases, with 12 bases between. Looked up from germline, CDR1 is MGHDK and CDR2 is SYGVNS. The CDR3 consists of 13 residues. CDR3 in DNA: TGTGCCAGCAGTCTAGGAATCGGATCACCCCTCCACTTT. It codes for CASSLGIGSPLHF.

The chain links TRBV5-1 to TRBJ2-5, with TRBD2 as a possible D gene (5 bases). Trimming shortened V by 6 bases and J by 1 base, and 16 bases separated the two germline ends. CDR3 length: 15 amino acids. Germline V gene lookup returns CDR1 SGHRS and CDR2 YFSETQ. Here the CDR3 DNA reads TGCGCCAGCAAGAATGGAGGAGCCTTCCAAGAGACCCAGTACTTC. It encodes CASKNGGAFQETQYF.

The rearrangement uses TRBV29-1 and TRBJ2-1; unclear D gene. The CDR3 consists of 15 residues. Between the trimmed V and J ends, which lost 6 bases and 0 bases, there was a span of 15 bases. Looked up from germline, CDR1 is SQVTM and CDR2 is ANQGSEA. The CDR3 DNA is TGCAGCGTCGCCAGACTGCAGAGCTCCTACAATGAGCAGTTCTTC. It is translated as CSVARLQSSYNEQFF.